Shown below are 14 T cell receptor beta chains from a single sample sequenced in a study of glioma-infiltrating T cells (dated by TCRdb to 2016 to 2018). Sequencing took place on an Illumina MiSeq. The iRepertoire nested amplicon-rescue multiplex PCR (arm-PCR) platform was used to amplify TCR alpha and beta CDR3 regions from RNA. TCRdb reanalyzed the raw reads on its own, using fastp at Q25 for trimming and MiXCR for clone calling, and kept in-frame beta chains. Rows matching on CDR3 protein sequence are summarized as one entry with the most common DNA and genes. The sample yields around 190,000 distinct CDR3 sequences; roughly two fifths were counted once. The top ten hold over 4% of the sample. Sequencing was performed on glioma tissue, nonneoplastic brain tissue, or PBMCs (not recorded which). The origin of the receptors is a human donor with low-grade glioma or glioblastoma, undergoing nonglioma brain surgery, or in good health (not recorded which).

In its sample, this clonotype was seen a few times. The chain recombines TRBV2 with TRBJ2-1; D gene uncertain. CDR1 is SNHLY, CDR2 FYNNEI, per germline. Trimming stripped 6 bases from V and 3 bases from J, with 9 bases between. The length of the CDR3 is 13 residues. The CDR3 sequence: CASSWTVYNEQFF. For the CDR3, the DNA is TGTGCCAGCAGCTGGACGGTCTACAATGAGCAGTTCTTC.

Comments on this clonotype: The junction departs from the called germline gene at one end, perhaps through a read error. CDR3 DNA: TGTGCCAGCAGTTTAGAGTATCACTCCTACAATGAGCATTTCTTC. It specifies CASSLEYHSYNEHFF. The chain is built from TRBV27 and TRBJ2-1; no firm D call. The CDR3 contains 15 residues. The V gene's germline CDR1 is MNHEY and CDR2 SMNVEV (reference sequence).

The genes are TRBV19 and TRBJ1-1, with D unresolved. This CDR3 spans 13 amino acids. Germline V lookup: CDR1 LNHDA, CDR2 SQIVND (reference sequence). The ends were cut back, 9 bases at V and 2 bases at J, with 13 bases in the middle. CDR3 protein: CASGPLVNTEAFF. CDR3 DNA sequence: TGTGCCAGCGGGCCCCTAGTAAACACTGAAGCTTTCTTT.

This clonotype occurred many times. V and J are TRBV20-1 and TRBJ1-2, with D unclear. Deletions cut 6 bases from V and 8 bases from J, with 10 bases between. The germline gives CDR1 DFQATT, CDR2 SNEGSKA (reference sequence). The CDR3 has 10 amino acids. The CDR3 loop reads CSALDEGYTF. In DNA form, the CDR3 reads TGCAGTGCGCTGGACGAAGGCTACACCTTC.

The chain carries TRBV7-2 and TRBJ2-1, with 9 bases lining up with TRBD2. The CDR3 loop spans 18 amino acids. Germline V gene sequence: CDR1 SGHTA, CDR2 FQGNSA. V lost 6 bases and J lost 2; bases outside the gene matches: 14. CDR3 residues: CASRPNLAGVATYNEQFF. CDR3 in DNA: TGTGCCAGCAGACCGAACTTAGCGGGAGTAGCGACCTACAATGAGCAGTTCTTC.

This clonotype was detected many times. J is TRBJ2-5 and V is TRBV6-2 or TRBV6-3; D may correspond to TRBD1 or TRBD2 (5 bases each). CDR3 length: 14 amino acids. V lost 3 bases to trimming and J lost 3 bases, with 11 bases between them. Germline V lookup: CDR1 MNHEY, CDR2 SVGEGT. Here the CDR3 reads CASSYGGWKETQYF. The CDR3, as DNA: TGTGCCAGCAGTTATGGGGGTTGGAAAGAGACCCAGTACTTC.

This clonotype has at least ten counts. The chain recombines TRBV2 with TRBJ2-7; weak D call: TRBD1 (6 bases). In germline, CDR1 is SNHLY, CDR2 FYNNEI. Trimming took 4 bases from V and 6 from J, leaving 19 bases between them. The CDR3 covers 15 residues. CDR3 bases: TGTGCCAGCAGTGCAAGCTCCCCGGGACAAAGCGAGCAGTACTTC. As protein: CASSASSPGQSEQYF.

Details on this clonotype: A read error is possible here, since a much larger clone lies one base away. CDR3 sequence: CARSPGVQFF. As DNA, the CDR3 is TGTGCCAGAAGTCCAGGGGTGCAGTTCTTC. The rearrangement links TRBV12-3 or TRBV12-4 to TRBJ2-1; D might be TRBD1 (6 bases). V gave up 9 bases and J gave up 12 bases, with 12 bases separating them. This CDR3 region has 10 residues.

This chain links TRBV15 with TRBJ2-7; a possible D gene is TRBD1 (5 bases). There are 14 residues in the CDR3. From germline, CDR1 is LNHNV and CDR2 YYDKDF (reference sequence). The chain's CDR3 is CSTSVDSVSYEQYF. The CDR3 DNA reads TGTAGCACCAGCGTAGACAGCGTCTCCTACGAGCAGTACTTC.

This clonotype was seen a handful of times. The DNA of the CDR3 is TGCAGCGCCGGGACATTACAAGAGACCCAGTACTTC. Amino acids: CSAGTLQETQYF. This chain uses TRBV29-1 with TRBJ2-5, with TRBD1 as a possible D gene (6 bases). Germline V CDR1 and CDR2: SQVTM, ANQGSEA. The CDR3 covers 12 residues. V was shortened by 7 bases and J by 2 bases, with 11 bases between the two germline ends.

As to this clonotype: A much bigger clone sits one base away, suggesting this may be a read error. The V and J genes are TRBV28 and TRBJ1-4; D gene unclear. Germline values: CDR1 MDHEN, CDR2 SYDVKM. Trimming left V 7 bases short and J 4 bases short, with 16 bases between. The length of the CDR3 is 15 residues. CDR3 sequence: CASMRSGYDNEKLFF. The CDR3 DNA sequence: TGTGCCAGCATGCGGTCGGGGTATGATAATGAAAAACTGTTTTTT.

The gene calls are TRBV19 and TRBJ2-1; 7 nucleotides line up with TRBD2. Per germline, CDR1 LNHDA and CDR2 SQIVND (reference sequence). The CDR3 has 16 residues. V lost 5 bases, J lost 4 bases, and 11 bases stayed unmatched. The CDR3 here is CASSVIGLAVYNEQFF. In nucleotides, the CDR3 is TGTGCCAGTAGTGTAATTGGGCTAGCGGTTTACAATGAGCAGTTCTTC. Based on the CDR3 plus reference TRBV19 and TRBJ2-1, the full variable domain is DGGITQSPKYLFRKEGQNVTLSCEQNLNHDAMYWYRQDPGQGLRLIYYSQIVNDFQKGDIAEGYSVSREKKESFPLTVTSAQKNPTAFYLCASSVIGLAVYNEQFFGPGTRLTVL.

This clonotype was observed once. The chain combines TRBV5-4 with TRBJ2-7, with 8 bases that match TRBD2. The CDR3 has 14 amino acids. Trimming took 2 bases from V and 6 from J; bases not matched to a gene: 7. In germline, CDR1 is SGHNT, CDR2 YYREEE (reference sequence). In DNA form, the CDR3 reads TGTGCCAGCAGCTTAGGAGCGGGAGTGGCCGAGCAGTACTTC. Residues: CASSLGAGVAEQYF.

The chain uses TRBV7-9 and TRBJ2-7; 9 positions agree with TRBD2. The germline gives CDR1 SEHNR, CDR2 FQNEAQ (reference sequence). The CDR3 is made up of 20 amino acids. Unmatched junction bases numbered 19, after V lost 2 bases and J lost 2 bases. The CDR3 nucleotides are TGTGCCAGCAGCTTATACATATGCAGTGCTAGTAGCGGGAGCCCCTACGAGCAGTACTTC. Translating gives CASSLYICSASSGSPYEQYF.